This TCR beta chain was sequenced for a study of blood T cells in healthy people across ages. Study-wide context: Capture by template switching was about one barcoded beta molecule per two T cells.

Study-level results: Per million T cells, TCR beta diversity dropped roughly linearly as age increased.

Then a second PCR, running roughly 7 to 11 cycles, was carried out with a sample-barcoded 5' primer and a J-beta primer mix. Each cDNA was tagged by a template-switch adaptor containing 12 random nucleotides. Via MiXCR, TCRdb re-called the 5' RACE reads, giving one row per CDR3 protein. The sample has 1,800,000 or so distinct CDR3 sequences, around 40% seen once. J was trimmed by 3 bases and V by 4 bases; bases with no gene match: 7. Germline CDR1 and CDR2: SGHRS and YFSETQ. The CDR3 is 16 residues long. This clonotype was counted only a few times. Its target is unknown. This clonotype originated in a human donor in good health. The sample was blood. The V call is TRBV5-1, the J call TRBJ1-2, with 12 positions matching TRBD1. CDR3 sequence (DNA): TGCGCCAGCAGCCCGGGGGGACAGGGGGCATACTATGGCTACACCTTC. Its translation: CASSPGGQGAYYGYTF.